This T cell receptor (beta chain) was found in a study of T cell repertoires in cytomegalovirus infection. Study context: Matching HLA type, along with CMV infection, was indicated by public TCR beta signatures. Broader study findings: CMV carriers having the relevant HLA were flagged by cumulative public TCR beta family frequency.

In the case of this clonotype: Its antigen is still unknown.

The CDR3 has 15 amino acids. The V gene's germline CDR1 is MDHEN and CDR2 SYDVKM. Losses at the gene ends were 6 bases for V and 5 bases for J; bases not matched to a gene: 8. Each CDR3 protein is one row after TCRdb ran MiXCR on the reads. The table lists more than 150,000 distinct CDR3 sequences, about 20% of them singletons, with around 3.1% in the top ten. The receptor comes from a human donor in good health (CMV status not recorded). Some clones in this sample may be carry-over from other donors' samples. Sequenced sample: PBMCs. V gene TRBV28 combines with J gene TRBJ2-1; 9 nucleotides line up with TRBD2. The CDR3 here is CASRRGLAGHNEQFF. The CDR3 nucleotides read TGTGCCAGCAGGAGGGGGCTAGCGGGACACAATGAGCAGTTCTTC.